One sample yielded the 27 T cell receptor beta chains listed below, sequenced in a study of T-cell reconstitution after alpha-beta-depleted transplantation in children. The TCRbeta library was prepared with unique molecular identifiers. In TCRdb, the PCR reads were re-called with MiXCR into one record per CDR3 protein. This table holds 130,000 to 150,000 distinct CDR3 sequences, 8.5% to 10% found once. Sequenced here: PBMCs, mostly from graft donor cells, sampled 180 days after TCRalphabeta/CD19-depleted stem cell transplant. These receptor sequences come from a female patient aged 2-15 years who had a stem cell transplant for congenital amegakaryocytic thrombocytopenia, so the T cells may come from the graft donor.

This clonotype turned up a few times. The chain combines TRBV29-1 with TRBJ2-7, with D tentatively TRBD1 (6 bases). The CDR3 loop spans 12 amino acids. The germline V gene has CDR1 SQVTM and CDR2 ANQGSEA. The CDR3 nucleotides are TGCAACGGGACATTCCTCTCCTACGAGCAGTACTTC. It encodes CNGTFLSYEQYF.

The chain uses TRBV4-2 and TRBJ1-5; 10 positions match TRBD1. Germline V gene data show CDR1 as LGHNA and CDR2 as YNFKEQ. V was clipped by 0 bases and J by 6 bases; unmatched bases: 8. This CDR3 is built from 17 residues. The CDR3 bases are TGTGCCAGCAGCCAAGATCTACGGGACAGGGGTTTTCAGCCCCAGCATTTT. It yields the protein CASSQDLRDRGFQPQHF.

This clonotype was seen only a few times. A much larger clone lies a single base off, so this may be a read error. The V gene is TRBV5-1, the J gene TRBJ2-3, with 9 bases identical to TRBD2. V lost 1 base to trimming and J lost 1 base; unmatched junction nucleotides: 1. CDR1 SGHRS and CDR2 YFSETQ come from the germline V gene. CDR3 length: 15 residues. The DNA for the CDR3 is TGCGCCAGCAGCTTGATAGCGGGGGGCACAGATACGCAGTATTTT. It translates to CASSLIAGGTDTQYF.

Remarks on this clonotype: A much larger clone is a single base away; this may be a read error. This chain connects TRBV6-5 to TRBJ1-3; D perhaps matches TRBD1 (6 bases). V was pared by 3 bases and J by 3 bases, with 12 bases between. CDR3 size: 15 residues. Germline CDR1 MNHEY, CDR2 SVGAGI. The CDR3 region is CASSYTTGFGNTIYF. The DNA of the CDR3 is TGTGCCAGCAGTTATACTACAGGGTTTGGAAACACCATATATTTT.

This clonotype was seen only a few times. As DNA, the CDR3 is TGTGCCAGCAGACGGACGGACCTCTATGGCTACACCTTC. It encodes CASRRTDLYGYTF. The chain couples TRBV28 to TRBJ1-2, with D unclear. CDR1 MDHEN and CDR2 SYDVKM come from the germline V gene. V was trimmed by 6 bases and J by 4 bases, leaving 12 bases between them. The CDR3 runs 13 residues.

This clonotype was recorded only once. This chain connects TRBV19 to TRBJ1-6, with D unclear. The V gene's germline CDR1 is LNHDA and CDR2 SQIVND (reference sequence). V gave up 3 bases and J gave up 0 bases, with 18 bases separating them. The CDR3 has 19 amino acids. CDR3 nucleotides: TGTGCCAGTAGTATGCGGTTCTTGACGCCGAGCTCCTATAATTCACCCCTCCACTTT. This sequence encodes CASSMRFLTPSSYNSPLHF.

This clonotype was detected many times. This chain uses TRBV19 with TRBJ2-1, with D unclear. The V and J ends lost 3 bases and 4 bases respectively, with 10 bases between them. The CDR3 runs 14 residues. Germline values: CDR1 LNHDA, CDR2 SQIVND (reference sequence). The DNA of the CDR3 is TGTGCCAGTAGTATTACAGTGGGGTACAATGAGCAGTTCTTC. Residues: CASSITVGYNEQFF. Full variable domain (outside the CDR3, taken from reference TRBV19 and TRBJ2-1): DGGITQSPKYLFRKEGQNVTLSCEQNLNHDAMYWYRQDPGQGLRLIYYSQIVNDFQKGDIAEGYSVSREKKESFPLTVTSAQKNPTAFYLCASSITVGYNEQFFGPGTRLTVL.

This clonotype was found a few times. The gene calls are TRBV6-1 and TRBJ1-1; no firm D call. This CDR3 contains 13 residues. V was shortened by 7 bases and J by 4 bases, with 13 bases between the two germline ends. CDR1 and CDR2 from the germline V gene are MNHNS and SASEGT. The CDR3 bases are TGTGCCAGCACCCCTTCCAGTGGCACTGAAGCTTTCTTT. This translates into CASTPSSGTEAFF.

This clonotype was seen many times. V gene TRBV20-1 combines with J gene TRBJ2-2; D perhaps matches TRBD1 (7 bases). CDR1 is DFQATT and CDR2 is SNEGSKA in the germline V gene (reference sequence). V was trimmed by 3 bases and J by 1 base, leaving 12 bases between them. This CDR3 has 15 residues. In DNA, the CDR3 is TGCAGTGCTAGGGGGCAGGGGGGGAACACCGGGGAGCTGTTTTTT. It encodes CSARGQGGNTGELFF.

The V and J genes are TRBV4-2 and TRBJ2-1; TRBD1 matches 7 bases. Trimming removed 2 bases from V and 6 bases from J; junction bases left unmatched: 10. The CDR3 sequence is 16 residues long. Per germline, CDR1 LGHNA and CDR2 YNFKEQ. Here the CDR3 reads CASSQYATGFSNEQFF. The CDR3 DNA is TGTGCCAGCAGCCAATACGCGACAGGGTTCAGCAATGAGCAGTTCTTC.

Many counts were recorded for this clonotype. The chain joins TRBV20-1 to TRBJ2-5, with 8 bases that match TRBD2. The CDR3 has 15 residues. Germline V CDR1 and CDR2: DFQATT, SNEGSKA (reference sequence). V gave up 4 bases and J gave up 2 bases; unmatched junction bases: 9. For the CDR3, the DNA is TGCAGTGCTACGGTGGAAACTAGCGGACAAGAGACCCAGTACTTC. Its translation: CSATVETSGQETQYF.

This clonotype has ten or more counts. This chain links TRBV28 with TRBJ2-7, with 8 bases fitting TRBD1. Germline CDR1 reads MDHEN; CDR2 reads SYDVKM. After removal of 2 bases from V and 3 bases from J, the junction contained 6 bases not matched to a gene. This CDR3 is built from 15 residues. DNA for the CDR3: TGTGCCAGCAGTTTAACCCGGACAGGGAACTACGAGCAGTACTTC. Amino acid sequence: CASSLTRTGNYEQYF.

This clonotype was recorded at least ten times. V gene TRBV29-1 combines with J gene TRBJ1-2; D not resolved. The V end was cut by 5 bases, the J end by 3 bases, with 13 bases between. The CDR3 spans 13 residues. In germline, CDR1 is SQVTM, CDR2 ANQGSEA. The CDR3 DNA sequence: TGCAGCGTTTCCCTTGGTATCGACTATGGCTACACCTTC. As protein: CSVSLGIDYGYTF.

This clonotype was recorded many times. This CDR3 reads CASSTGTAYEQYF. The CDR3 DNA is TGTGCCAGCAGTACCGGGACAGCCTACGAGCAGTACTTC. The chain links TRBV6-1 to TRBJ2-7; 7 bases line up with TRBD1. This CDR3 is 13 amino acids long. Germline V gene sequence: CDR1 MNHNS, CDR2 SASEGT. After removal of 5 bases from V and 2 bases from J, the junction contained 3 bases not matched to a gene.

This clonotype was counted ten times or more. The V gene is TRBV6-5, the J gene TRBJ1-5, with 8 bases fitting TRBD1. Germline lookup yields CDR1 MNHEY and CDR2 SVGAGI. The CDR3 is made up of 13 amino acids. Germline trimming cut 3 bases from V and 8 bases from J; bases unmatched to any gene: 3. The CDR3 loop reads CASSYTGGEPQHF. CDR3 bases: TGTGCCAGCAGTTATACAGGGGGAGAGCCCCAGCATTTT.

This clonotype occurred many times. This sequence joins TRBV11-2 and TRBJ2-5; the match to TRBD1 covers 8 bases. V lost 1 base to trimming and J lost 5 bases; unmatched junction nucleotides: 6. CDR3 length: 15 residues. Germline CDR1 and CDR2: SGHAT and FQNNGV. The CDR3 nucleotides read TGTGCCAGCAGCTTAGGGCCGGACAGGGCCGAGACCCAGTACTTC. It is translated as CASSLGPDRAETQYF.

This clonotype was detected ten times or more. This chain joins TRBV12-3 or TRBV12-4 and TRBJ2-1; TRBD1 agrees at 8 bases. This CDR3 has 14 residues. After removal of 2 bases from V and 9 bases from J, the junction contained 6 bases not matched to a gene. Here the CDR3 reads CASSLLAGGGEQFF. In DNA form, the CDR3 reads TGTGCCAGCAGTTTATTGGCAGGGGGCGGTGAGCAGTTCTTC.

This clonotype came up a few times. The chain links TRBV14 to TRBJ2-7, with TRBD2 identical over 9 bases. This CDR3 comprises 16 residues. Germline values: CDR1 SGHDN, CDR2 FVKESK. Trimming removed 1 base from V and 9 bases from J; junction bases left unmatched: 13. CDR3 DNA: TGTGCCAGCAGCCAAGCCACCCGACTAGCGGCCCAAGGGCAGTACTTC. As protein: CASSQATRLAAQGQYF.

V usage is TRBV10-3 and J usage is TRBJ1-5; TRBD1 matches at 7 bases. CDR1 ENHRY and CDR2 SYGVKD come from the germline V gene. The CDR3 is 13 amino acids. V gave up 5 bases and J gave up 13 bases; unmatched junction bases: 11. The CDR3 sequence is CAISKSRDSFQHF. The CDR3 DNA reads TGTGCCATCAGTAAGAGCCGGGACAGCTTTCAGCATTTT.

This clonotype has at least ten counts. The chain's CDR3 is CASRRQGNTGELFF. CDR3 sequence (DNA): TGCGCCAGCAGGCGGCAGGGTAACACCGGGGAGCTGTTTTTT. The gene calls are TRBV5-1 and TRBJ2-2; a possible D gene is TRBD1 (5 bases). The CDR3 covers 14 residues. Trimming left V 5 bases short and J 2 bases short, with 10 bases between. Looked up from germline, CDR1 is SGHRS and CDR2 is YFSETQ. The entire variable domain, with the rest obtained from reference TRBV5-1 and TRBJ2-2, is as follows: KAGVTQTPRYLIKTRGQQVTLSCSPISGHRSVSWYQQTPGQGLQFLFEYFSETQRNKGNFPGRFSGRQFSNSRSEMNVSTLELGDSALYLCASRRQGNTGELFFGEGSRLTVL.

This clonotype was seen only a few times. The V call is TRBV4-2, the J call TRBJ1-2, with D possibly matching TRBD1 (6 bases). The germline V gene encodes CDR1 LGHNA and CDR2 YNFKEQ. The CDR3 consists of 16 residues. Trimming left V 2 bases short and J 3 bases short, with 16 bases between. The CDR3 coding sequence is TGTGCCAGCAGCCAACCGGACAGCGGGGGCTACTATGGCTACACCTTC. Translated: CASSQPDSGGYYGYTF.

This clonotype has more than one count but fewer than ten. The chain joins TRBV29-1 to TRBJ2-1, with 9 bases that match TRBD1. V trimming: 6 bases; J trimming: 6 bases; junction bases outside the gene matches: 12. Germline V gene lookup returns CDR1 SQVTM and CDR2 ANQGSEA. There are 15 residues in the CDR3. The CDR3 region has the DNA TGCAGCGTCCGGACAGGGGTTGTGACTAGCAATGAGCAGTTCTTC. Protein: CSVRTGVVTSNEQFF.

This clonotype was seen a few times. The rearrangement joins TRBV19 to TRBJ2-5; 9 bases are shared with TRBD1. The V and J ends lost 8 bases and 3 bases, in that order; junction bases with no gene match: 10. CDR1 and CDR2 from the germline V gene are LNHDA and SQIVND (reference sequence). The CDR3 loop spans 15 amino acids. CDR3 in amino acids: CASSMSGTGKETQYF. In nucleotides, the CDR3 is TGTGCCAGTTCGATGTCCGGGACAGGGAAAGAGACCCAGTACTTC. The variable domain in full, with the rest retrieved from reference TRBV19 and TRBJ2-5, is DGGITQSPKYLFRKEGQNVTLSCEQNLNHDAMYWYRQDPGQGLRLIYYSQIVNDFQKGDIAEGYSVSREKKESFPLTVTSAQKNPTAFYLCASSMSGTGKETQYFGPGTRLLVL.

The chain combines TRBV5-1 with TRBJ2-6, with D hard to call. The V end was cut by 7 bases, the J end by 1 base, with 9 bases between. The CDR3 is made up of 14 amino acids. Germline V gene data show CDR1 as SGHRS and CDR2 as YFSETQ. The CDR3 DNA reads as TGCGCCAGCGGGGTTGGTTCTGGGGCCAACGTCCTGACTTTC. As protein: CASGVGSGANVLTF. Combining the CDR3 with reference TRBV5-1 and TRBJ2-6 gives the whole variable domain KAGVTQTPRYLIKTRGQQVTLSCSPISGHRSVSWYQQTPGQGLQFLFEYFSETQRNKGNFPGRFSGRQFSNSRSEMNVSTLELGDSALYLCASGVGSGANVLTFGAGSRLTVL.

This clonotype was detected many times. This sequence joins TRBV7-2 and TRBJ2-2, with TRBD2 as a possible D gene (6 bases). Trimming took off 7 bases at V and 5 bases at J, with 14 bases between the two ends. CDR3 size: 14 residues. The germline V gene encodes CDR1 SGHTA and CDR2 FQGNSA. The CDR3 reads CASMEGPYTGELFF. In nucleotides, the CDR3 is TGTGCCAGCATGGAGGGGCCGTATACCGGGGAGCTGTTTTTT.

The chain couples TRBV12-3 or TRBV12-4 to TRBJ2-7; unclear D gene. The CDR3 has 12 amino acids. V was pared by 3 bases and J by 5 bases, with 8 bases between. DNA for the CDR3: TGTGCCAGCAGTTTTGGGTCCCACGAGCAGTACTTC. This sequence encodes CASSFGSHEQYF.

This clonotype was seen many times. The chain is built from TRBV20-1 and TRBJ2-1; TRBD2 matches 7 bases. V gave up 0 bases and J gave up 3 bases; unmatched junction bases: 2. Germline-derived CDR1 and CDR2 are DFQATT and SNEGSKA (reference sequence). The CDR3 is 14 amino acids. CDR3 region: CSARDGGSYNEQFF. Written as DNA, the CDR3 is TGCAGTGCTAGAGACGGGGGGAGCTACAATGAGCAGTTCTTC.